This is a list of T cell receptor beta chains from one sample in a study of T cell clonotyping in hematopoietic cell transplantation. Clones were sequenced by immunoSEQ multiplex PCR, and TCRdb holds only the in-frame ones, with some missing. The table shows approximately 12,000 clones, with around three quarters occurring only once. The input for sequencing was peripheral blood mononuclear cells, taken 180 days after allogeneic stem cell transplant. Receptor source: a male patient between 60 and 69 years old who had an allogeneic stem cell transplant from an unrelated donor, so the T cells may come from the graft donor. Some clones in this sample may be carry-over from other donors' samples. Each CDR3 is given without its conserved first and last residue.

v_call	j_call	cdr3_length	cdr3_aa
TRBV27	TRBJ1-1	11	ASSPGGWTEAF
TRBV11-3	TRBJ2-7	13	ASSLDEGGFGLMY
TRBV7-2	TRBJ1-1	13	ASSQGTGVVTEAF
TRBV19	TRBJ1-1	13	ASGPLGGTVPEAF
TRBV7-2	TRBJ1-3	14	ASSYGQGGSGNTIY
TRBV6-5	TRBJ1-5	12	ASSPGRGNQPQH
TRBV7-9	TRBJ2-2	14	ASSPPGQVAAGELF
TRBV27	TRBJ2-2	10	ASKQGAGELF
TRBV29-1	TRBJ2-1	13	SVVTGLAGRNEQF
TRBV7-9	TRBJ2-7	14	ASSALDGTGTYEQY
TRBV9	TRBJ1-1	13	ASSPQTGGNTEAF
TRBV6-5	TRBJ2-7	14	ASSYSNTEGSYEQY
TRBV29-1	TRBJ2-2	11	SAITLTRRELF
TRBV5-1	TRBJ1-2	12	ASSKGDLHYGYT
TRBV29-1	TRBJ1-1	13	SVAGQGGGLTEAF
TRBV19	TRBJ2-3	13	ASRTPSGARDTQY
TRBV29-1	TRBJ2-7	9	SVAGNYEQY
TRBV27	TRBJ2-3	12	ASSESAGTDTQY
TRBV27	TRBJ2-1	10	ASSLTGNEQF
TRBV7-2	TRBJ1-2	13	ASGEGLGSNYGYT
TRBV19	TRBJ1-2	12	ASSGPDRGGGYT
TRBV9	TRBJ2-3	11	ASSGLLTDTQY
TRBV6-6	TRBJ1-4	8	ASRWEKLF
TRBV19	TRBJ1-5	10	ASSWGHQPQH
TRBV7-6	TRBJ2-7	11	ASSLVVNYEQY
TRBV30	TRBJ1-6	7	ACNSPLH
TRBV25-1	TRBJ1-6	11	ASSESGDSPLH
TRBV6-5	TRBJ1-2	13	ASSYSWGYNYGYT
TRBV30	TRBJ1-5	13	AWGPYDRGRQPQH
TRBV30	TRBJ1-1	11	AWSGGLDTEAF
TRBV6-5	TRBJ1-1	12	ASRPVQGNTEAF
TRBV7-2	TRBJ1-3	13	ASSLVSGYGNTIY
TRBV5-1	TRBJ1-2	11	ASSHKDRNGYT
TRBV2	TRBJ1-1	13	ASSGGVHLNTEAF
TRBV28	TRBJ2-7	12	ASNLSGVPNEQY
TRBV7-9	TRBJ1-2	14	ASSLGGAGGNYGYT
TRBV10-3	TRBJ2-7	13	ATSDVGDRYHEQY
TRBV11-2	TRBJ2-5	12	ASSLLSQGETQY
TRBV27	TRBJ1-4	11	ASRAQGDEKLF
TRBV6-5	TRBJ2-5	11	ASSYSFGETQY
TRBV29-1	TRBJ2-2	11	SVEVTNIGELF
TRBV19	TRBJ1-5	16	ASSMSGPSAIKYQPQH
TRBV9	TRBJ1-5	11	ASSPADNQPQH
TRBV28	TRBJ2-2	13	ASSLLSLNTGELF
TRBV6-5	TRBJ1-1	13	ASSYAKRYRAEAF
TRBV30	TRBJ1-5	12	AWSKRQPNQPQH
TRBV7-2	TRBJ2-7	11	ASTKGLVYEQY
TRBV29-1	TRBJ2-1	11	SGARGDYNEQF
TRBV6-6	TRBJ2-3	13	ASSADSSSTDTQY
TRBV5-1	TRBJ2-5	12	ASSLAPGPETQY
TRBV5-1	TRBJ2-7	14	ASSLGYQGVSYEQY
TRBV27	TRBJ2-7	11	ASSPTVAGEQY
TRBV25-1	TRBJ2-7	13	ASSESGRGTYEQY
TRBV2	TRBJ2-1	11	ASSEGISNEQF